The 25 T cell receptor beta chains presented below share a single source sample, sequenced in a study of graft-versus-host responses after intestinal transplantation. No antigen has been assigned to these receptors. TCRdb's table, derived via immunoSEQ multiplex PCR, lists solely in-frame clones and lacks some. The sample includes 95,000 to 150,000 clones, 90% to 95% seen only once; the top ten take around 0.12%. The starting material was unstimulated CD4+ T cells sorted from spleen or lymph node cells, obtained before intestinal transplant. The receptors come from a human donor who received an intestinal transplant.

This rearrangement joins TRBV7-3 to TRBJ2-3; the D gene is possibly TRBD2 (6 bases). Germline CDR1 and CDR2: SGHTA and FQGTGA. This CDR3 region has 14 residues. Trimming took 5 bases from V and 7 from J, leaving 16 bases between them. CDR3 in DNA: TGTGCCAGCAGCCCCGGACGCGGGACGAATACGCAGTATTTT. Protein: CASSPGRGTNTQYF.

This sequence joins TRBV27 and TRBJ2-7; 11 bases are shared with TRBD2. From germline, CDR1 is MNHEY and CDR2 SMNVEV (reference sequence). Losses at the gene ends were 0 bases for V and 4 bases for J; bases not matched to a gene: 8. The CDR3 length is 17 residues. The CDR3 protein is CASSLSRSASGRYEQYF. CDR3 nucleotides: TGTGCCAGCAGTTTATCGAGGTCGGCTAGCGGGAGGTACGAGCAGTACTTC.

As regards this clone: Different DNA sequences within this sample yield the same CDR3. The CDR3 bases are TGTGCCAGCAGTGAAGGTCCGTATGGCTACACCTTC. Amino acid sequence: CASSEGPYGYTF. This chain connects TRBV2 to TRBJ1-2; D unclear. In germline, CDR1 is SNHLY, CDR2 FYNNEI. V lost 1 base and J lost 5, with 5 bases in between. The length of the CDR3 is 12 residues.

This clone was recorded once. J is TRBJ2-1 and V is TRBV5-1; D possibly corresponds to TRBD1 (5 bases). The CDR3 runs 16 residues. CDR1 and CDR2 (germline): SGHRS, YFSETQ. The V and J ends lost 4 bases and 10 bases respectively, with 24 bases between them. This CDR3 is CASSQVVGVGSLEQFF. The CDR3 coding sequence is TGCGCCAGCAGCCAAGTGGTAGGGGTCGGTTCTTTGGAGCAGTTCTTC. Drawing the rest from reference TRBV5-1 and TRBJ2-1, the complete variable domain is KAGVTQTPRYLIKTRGQQVTLSCSPISGHRSVSWYQQTPGQGLQFLFEYFSETQRNKGNFPGRFSGRQFSNSRSEMNVSTLELGDSALYLCASSQVVGVGSLEQFFGPGTRLTVL.

The rearrangement links TRBV6-6 to TRBJ2-1, with D hard to call. Germline V gene lookup returns CDR1 MNHNY and CDR2 SVGAGI (reference sequence). The V end lost 8 bases, the J end lost 7 bases, and 12 bases lay between the germline ends. The CDR3 length is 12 residues. CDR3 bases: TGTGCCAGCGGGGAAGGGTATAATGAGCAGTTCTTC. This encodes CASGEGYNEQFF.

J is TRBJ2-3 and V is TRBV5-4, with a possible D match to TRBD2 (6 bases). V shed 3 bases and J shed 13 bases, with 18 bases lying between them. Germline V gene lookup returns CDR1 SGHNT and CDR2 YYREEE (reference sequence). The CDR3 is 13 residues long. DNA of the CDR3: TGTGCCAGCAGCTCCCCGGGAGCGCCACAAGAGTATTTT. Protein: CASSSPGAPQEYF. The variable domain in full, completed from reference TRBV5-4 and TRBJ2-3, reads ETGVTQSPTHLIKTRGQQVTLRCSSQSGHNTVSWYQQALGQGPQFIFQYYREEENGRGNFPPRFSGLQFPNYSSELNVNALELDDSALYLCASSSPGAPQEYFGPGTRLTVL.

The chain couples TRBV6-6 to TRBJ2-7; TRBD2 matches 8 bases. Germline-derived CDR1 and CDR2 are MNHNY and SVGAGI (reference sequence). The V and J ends lost 7 bases and 1 base, in that order; junction bases with no gene match: 3. CDR3 length: 13 amino acids. In DNA, the CDR3 is TGTGCCAGCAACCAGCGGGAGTCCTACGAGCAGTACTTC. It translates to CASNQRESYEQYF.

V gene TRBV7-3 combines with J gene TRBJ2-2, with D unresolved. V was pared by 5 bases and J by 4 bases, with 11 bases between. Germline V gene lookup returns CDR1 SGHTA and CDR2 FQGTGA. The CDR3 totals 14 residues. DNA of the CDR3: TGTGCCAGCAGCGTCGATCGGGCCACCGGGGAGCTGTTTTTT. Translating it yields CASSVDRATGELFF. The variable domain in full, completed from reference TRBV7-3 and TRBJ2-2, reads GAGVSQTPSNKVTEKGKYVELRCDPISGHTALYWYRQSLGQGPEFLIYFQGTGAADDSGLPNDRFFAVRPEGSVSTLKIQRTERGDSAVYLCASSVDRATGELFFGEGSRLTVL.

The chain uses TRBV7-9 and TRBJ1-4; tentative D call: TRBD1 (6 bases). CDR1 is SEHNR, CDR2 FQNEAQ, per germline (reference sequence). The CDR3 is made up of 15 amino acids. V lost 7 bases and J lost 6, with 18 bases in between. For the CDR3, the DNA is TGTGCCAGCATCCCTCGTGGGGGGCGCGATGAAAAACTGTTTTTT. Encoded protein: CASIPRGGRDEKLFF. Drawing the rest from reference TRBV7-9 and TRBJ1-4, the complete variable domain is DTGVSQNPRHKITKRGQNVTFRCDPISEHNRLYWYRQTLGQGPEFLTYFQNEAQLEKSRLLSDRFSAERPKGSFSTLEIQRTEQGDSAMYLCASIPRGGRDEKLFFGSGTQLSVL.

V is TRBV28 and J is TRBJ2-7, with 9 bases aligning to TRBD1. With V trimmed by 6 bases and J by 2 bases, 5 bases remained unmatched. Germline CDR1 is MDHEN and CDR2 is SYDVKM. This CDR3 has 14 residues. The CDR3 region has the DNA TGTGCCAGCAGGGGACAGGGCGAGACCTACGAGCAGTACTTC. Protein: CASRGQGETYEQYF.

This sequence joins TRBV27 and TRBJ1-1; D unresolved. The germline gives CDR1 MNHEY, CDR2 SMNVEV (reference sequence). Deletions cut 0 bases from V and 0 bases from J, with 11 bases between. The CDR3 contains 16 residues. CDR3 nucleotide sequence: TGTGCCAGCAGTTTATCGTTTGGCATTATGAACACTGAAGCTTTCTTT. Amino acids: CASSLSFGIMNTEAFF.

The chain joins TRBV5-6 to TRBJ1-3; D is ambiguous. The CDR3 covers 15 residues. Deletions cut 0 bases from V and 0 bases from J, with 7 bases between. The germline V gene encodes CDR1 SGHDT and CDR2 YYEEEE. CDR3 in amino acids: CASSLDFGSGNTIYF. CDR3 DNA: TGTGCCAGCAGCTTGGATTTCGGCTCTGGAAACACCATATATTTT.

V and J are TRBV19 and TRBJ1-2; a weak D match, TRBD1 (5 bases). CDR3 length equals 13 residues. CDR1 is LNHDA, CDR2 SQIVND, per germline (reference sequence). Trimming removed 7 bases from V and 3 bases from J, with 12 bases in between. CDR3 bases: TGTGCCAGTACCCGGGGGAGATACTATGGCTACACCTTC. Translated, it gives CASTRGRYYGYTF.

On this clone itself: Other DNA sequences of this sample code for an identical CDR3. V and J are TRBV19 and TRBJ1-5, with a tentative D call TRBD1 (5 bases). From germline, CDR1 is LNHDA and CDR2 SQIVND (reference sequence). Trimming shortened V by 6 bases and J by 4 bases, and 10 bases separated the two germline ends. The CDR3 consists of 13 residues. This chain's CDR3 is CASSRQGNQPQHF. CDR3 bases: TGTGCCAGTAGCCGGCAGGGTAATCAGCCCCAGCATTTT.

The chain employs TRBV6-5 and TRBJ2-5; 12 bases are a match to TRBD2. This CDR3 region has 16 residues. Trimming took 0 bases from V and 4 from J; bases not matched to a gene: 3. Germline values: CDR1 MNHEY, CDR2 SVGAGI. The CDR3 loop is CASSYSAGLAGETQYF. DNA of the CDR3: TGTGCCAGCAGTTACTCGGCGGGACTAGCGGGAGAGACCCAGTACTTC.

The V and J genes are TRBV6-1 and TRBJ2-5, with 8 bases lining up with TRBD1. The better agreement between TRBJ2-7 and the DNA end casts doubt on the J call. Germline CDR1 MNHNS, CDR2 SASEGT. CDR3 length: 14 amino acids. This CDR3 reads CASVRDRSSYEQYF. CDR3 sequence (DNA): TGTGCCAGCGTACGGGACAGGAGCTCCTACGAGCAGTACTTC.

This clone was recorded only once. The chain uses TRBV30 and TRBJ1-3, with unresolved D. The CDR3 is 14 residues long. V was pared by 4 bases and J by 5 bases, with 15 bases between. Looked up from germline, CDR1 is GTSNPN and CDR2 is SVGIG (reference sequence). The CDR3 protein is CAWMRAGSRNTIYF. Here the CDR3 DNA reads TGTGCCTGGATGCGGGCCGGGAGCCGAAACACCATATATTTT.

The V and J genes are TRBV27 and TRBJ1-2; no reliable D call. V was cut by 2 bases and J by 8 bases, with 15 bases left in between. CDR1 is MNHEY and CDR2 is SMNVEV in the germline V gene (reference sequence). The length of the CDR3 is 14 residues. The DNA for the CDR3 is TGTGCCAGCAGTTTAACCGGACGGTGGGAGGGCTACACCTTC. Its protein product is CASSLTGRWEGYTF.

The gene calls are TRBV9 and TRBJ2-2, with 8 bases that match TRBD1. Germline lookup yields CDR1 SGDLS and CDR2 YYNGEE. There are 12 residues in the CDR3. V was clipped by 4 bases and J by 15 bases; unmatched bases: 8. Written as DNA, the CDR3 is TGTGCCAGCAGCATCGGACAGGGTAGGGTGTTTTTT. It yields the protein CASSIGQGRVFF.

This clone was observed once. V gene TRBV7-9 combines with J gene TRBJ1-2; perhaps TRBD1 as D (6 bases). This CDR3 region has 18 residues. With 2 bases removed from V and 1 base from J, the gap between germline ends came to 20 bases. Germline V gives CDR1 SEHNR, CDR2 FQNEAQ (reference sequence). For the CDR3, the DNA is TGTGCCAGCAGCTTAACCGTTGACTGGGGGCGGATTAACTATGGCTACACCTTC. Translation gives CASSLTVDWGRINYGYTF.

The chain uses TRBV7-9 and TRBJ1-2, with D perhaps TRBD1 (6 bases). CDR1 SEHNR and CDR2 FQNEAQ come from the germline V gene (reference sequence). With 10 bases removed from V and 6 bases from J, the gap between germline ends came to 18 bases. This CDR3 contains 13 residues. The CDR3 DNA follows: TGTGCCACTGACAGGTTAGCGTCAAATGGCTACACCTTC. Encoded protein: CATDRLASNGYTF.

The rearrangement links TRBV11-2 to TRBJ2-7; D possibly corresponds to TRBD1 (5 bases). CDR3 length: 15 residues. The germline V and J ends were trimmed by 7 bases and 1 base, with 17 bases remaining between them. The germline V gene has CDR1 SGHAT and CDR2 FQNNGV. Here the CDR3 reads CASTPGPDPSYEQYF. The CDR3 nucleotides read TGTGCCAGCACCCCAGGGCCGGATCCATCCTACGAGCAGTACTTC.

This chain joins TRBV4-2 and TRBJ2-3; 9 positions agree with TRBD2. Germline V lookup: CDR1 LGHNA, CDR2 YNFKEQ. The CDR3 totals 16 residues. Losses at the gene ends were 4 bases for V and 4 bases for J; bases not matched to a gene: 9. The CDR3 protein is CASSLGVAGDSDTQYF. The DNA of the CDR3 is TGTGCCAGCAGCCTCGGAGTAGCGGGAGATTCAGATACGCAGTATTTT.

The chain joins TRBV11-1 to TRBJ2-7; 12 bases align to TRBD2. V was pared by 5 bases and J by 0 bases, with 5 bases of the junction left unmatched. CDR3 length: 16 amino acids. Per the germline V gene, CDR1 is SGHAT and CDR2 is FQDESV (reference sequence). This CDR3 reads CASSARLAGVSYEQYF. CDR3 coding DNA: TGTGCCAGCAGCGCTAGACTAGCGGGGGTCTCCTACGAGCAGTACTTC. Supplemented by reference TRBV11-1 and TRBJ2-7, the full variable domain reads EAEVAQSPRYKITEKSQAVAFWCDPISGHATLYWYRQILGQGPELLVQFQDESVVDDSQLPKDRFSAERLKGVDSTLKIQPAELGDSAMYLCASSARLAGVSYEQYFGPGTRLTVT.

The sample holds a few counts of this clone. The chain carries TRBV18 and TRBJ1-2; no reliable D call. The CDR3 is 12 residues long. From germline, CDR1 is KGHSH and CDR2 LQKENI. V lost 6 bases to trimming and J lost 7 bases, with 12 bases between them. For the CDR3, the DNA is TGTGCCAGCTCTTACAGTGCCCCTGGCTACACCTTC. Amino acid sequence: CASSYSAPGYTF.